This TCR beta chain was found in a study of immune characteristics of hereditary and idiopathic chronic pancreatitis. Assay: immunoSEQ multiplex PCR; the TCRdb copy retains only in-frame clones and omits some. In the table there are fewer than 10,000 clones, 70% to 80% of which are singletons. Study results and caveats: Vbeta-Jbeta usage, including TRBV10, TRBV19, TRBV23 and TRBV5, differed by pancreatitis type. Patients with more severe chronic pancreatitis had more productive TCR rearrangements.

Per germline, CDR1 MDHEN and CDR2 SYDVKM. The length of the CDR3 is 15 residues. Germline trimming cut 8 bases from V and 1 base from J; bases unmatched to any gene: 9. As for this clone: As yet, its antigen is unknown.

Total pancreatectomy with islet autotransplantation was the source of the chronic pancreatitis pancreas tissue. The J gene is TRBJ1-1, the V gene TRBV28; TRBD1 aligns across 8 bases. Sample: pancreas tissue with idiopathic chronic pancreatitis. This TCR derives from a human donor with chronic pancreatitis. CDR3 loop: CASVGTGTSNTEAFF. DNA of the CDR3: TGTGCCAGCGTCGGGACAGGTACCTCGAACACTGAAGCTTTCTTT.